These 30 T cell receptor beta chains originate from one sample sequenced in a study of tumor-infiltrating lymphocytes in primary liver carcinoma. TCR beta cDNA was reverse-transcribed from roughly 520 ng of total RNA. The reaction used a constant-region primer and ProtoScript II reverse transcriptase. Modified slightly, ARM-PCR produced TCR beta libraries over three nested multiplex PCR rounds. A C-beta reverse primer was combined with TRBV1-TRBV30 forward primers in the first two PCR rounds, and each round had approximately 10 cycles. TCRdb recomputed calls from the multiplex PCR reads with MiXCR, one row per CDR3 protein. This repertoire shows about 190,000 distinct CDR3 sequences, around four fifths found once; its top ten account for approximately 18%. The study co-extracted DNA and RNA from about 19-30 mg of unsorted bulk tissue. The sequenced sample was tumor tissue from primary liver carcinoma. The receptors originated from a man between 35 and 55 years old with primary liver carcinoma and hepatitis B virus infection.

The V call is TRBV4-2, the J call TRBJ1-2; 8 bases are a match to TRBD1. Germline V gene sequence: CDR1 LGHNA, CDR2 YNFKEQ. This CDR3 contains 17 residues. V was pared by 2 bases and J by 8 bases, with 16 bases of the junction left unmatched. CDR3 coding DNA: TGTGCCAGCAGCCAAATAGGGGCAGGGGGCGCAGCGAAGGGCTACACCTTC. Translation: CASSQIGAGGAAKGYTF.

CDR3 residues: CSAMISGTGTAFEQYF. CDR3 nucleotide sequence: TGCAGCGCCATGATATCTGGGACCGGCACTGCCTTCGAGCAGTACTTC. The rearrangement links TRBV29-1 to TRBJ2-7, with D perhaps given as TRBD1 or TRBD2 (5 bases each). The CDR3 has 16 amino acids. The germline V gene has CDR1 SQVTM and CDR2 ANQGSEA. V lost 7 bases to trimming and J lost 6 bases, with 28 bases between them.

Comment on this clonotype: One junction end does not reproduce the germline sequence, and a read error may be involved. This chain links TRBV6-2 or TRBV6-3 with TRBJ2-5; D is perhaps TRBD2 (6 bases). Germline CDR1 reads MNHEY; CDR2 reads SVGEGT. The CDR3 sequence is 15 residues long. In DNA, the CDR3 is TGTGTCAGCAGCCCCCTGCTAGAGGGCGGAGGGACCCAATACTTC. Translated, it gives CVSSPLLEGGGTQYF.

This clonotype showed up just once. At one of its ends the junction is not consistent with the germline gene, which may arise from a read error. This rearrangement joins TRBV5-4 to TRBJ2-3; 7 bases map to TRBD2. CDR1 is SGHNT and CDR2 is YYREEE in the germline V gene (reference sequence). The CDR3 extends over 15 amino acids. The DNA for the CDR3 is TGTGCCAGCAGCCTTCTCCAGAGGGAGGGAGATATGCAGTATTTT. Residues: CASSLLQREGDMQYF. Full variable domain (remainder filled in from reference TRBV5-4 and TRBJ2-3): ETGVTQSPTHLIKTRGQQVTLRCSSQSGHNTVSWYQQALGQGPQFIFQYYREEENGRGNFPPRFSGLQFPNYSSELNVNALELDDSALYLCASSLLQREGDMQYFGPGTRLTVL.

As regards this clonotype: One junction end disagrees with the germline gene, perhaps due to a read error. The J gene is TRBJ2-1, the V gene TRBV12-3 or TRBV12-4; 7 nucleotides match TRBD2. This CDR3 has 15 amino acids. The DNA for the CDR3 is TGTGCTAGCAATAAGGCGGGGGACCGGTGGACTGAGCAGTTCTTC. Its translation is CASNKAGDRWTEQFF.

For this clonotype: The conserved phenylalanine or tryptophan normally closing the CDR3 is absent here, so this likely arose from a read error. Because the CDR3's place on the DNA is in doubt, the DNA is left out and the CDR3 is given as listed by TCRdb. CDR3: CASCYTLAGGPEYL. The rearrangement joins TRBV6-2 or TRBV6-3 to TRBJ2-3; TRBD2, the D gene given by the table, was not confirmed from the DNA. The CDR3 contains 14 residues when both ends are counted. Germline V lookup: CDR1 MNHEY, CDR2 SVGEGT.

The V gene is TRBV11-2, the J gene TRBJ2-7, with 13 bases that match TRBD2. The CDR3 is made up of 17 amino acids. The germline gives CDR1 SGHAT, CDR2 FQNNGV. Germline trimming cut 9 bases from V and 1 base from J; bases unmatched to any gene: 12. In DNA form, the CDR3 reads TGTGCCAGTAGACATGGACTAGCGGGAGAGTGGTCCTACGAGCAGTACTTC. Translation: CASRHGLAGEWSYEQYF.

As to this clonotype: A junction boundary mismatches the germline segment, possibly from a read error. The chain joins TRBV12-3 or TRBV12-4 to TRBJ2-4; the D gene is possibly TRBD2 (6 bases). The length of the CDR3 is 16 residues. The CDR3 sequence: CASSLLGDLTKNIQYF. CDR3 sequence (DNA): TGTGCCAGCAGTTTGTTAGGGGACTTGACCAAAAATATTCAGTACTTC.

As regards this clonotype: An end of the junction differs from the germline gene, which may be a read error. V gene TRBV5-4 combines with J gene TRBJ1-1, with D unresolved. This CDR3 is 14 amino acids long. The germline gives CDR1 SGHNT, CDR2 YYREEE (reference sequence). The CDR3 reads CASRFPGVNTEAFF. In DNA, the CDR3 is TGTGCCAGCAGATTTCCCGGGGTGAACACTGAAGCTTTTTTT. The entire variable domain, with the rest obtained from reference TRBV5-4 and TRBJ1-1, is as follows: ETGVTQSPTHLIKTRGQQVTLRCSSQSGHNTVSWYQQALGQGPQFIFQYYREEENGRGNFPPRFSGLQFPNYSSELNVNALELDDSALYLCASRFPGVNTEAFFGQGTRLTVV.

On this clonotype: One end of the junction does not line up with germline, which may come from a read error. This sequence joins TRBV10-1 and TRBJ2-2; D gene uncertain. The CDR3 length is 12 residues. The germline gives CDR1 WNHNN, CDR2 SYGVQD (reference sequence). The CDR3 DNA sequence: TGCACCAGTAGTGAGATAAACGGGGAGCTGTTTTTT. This encodes CTSSEINGELFF.

With regard to this clonotype: Since the CDR3 does not end with the conserved phenylalanine or tryptophan, this likely comes from a read error. The DNA is left out, because the CDR3 cannot be placed on it with certainty; the CDR3 is given as TCRdb lists it. The genes are TRBV11-2 and TRBJ2-5; whether TRBD2, the table's D call, matches the DNA was not checked. The CDR3 adds up to 15 amino acids, both ends counted. Germline lookup yields CDR1 SGHAT and CDR2 FQNNGV. CDR3 residues: CASSRWTGPVGTHYI.

In the case of this clonotype: This may be a read error, as it is one base from a much larger clone. The J gene is TRBJ2-6, the V gene TRBV28, with D maybe TRBD1 (5 bases). CDR3 length equals 13 residues. From germline, CDR1 is MDHEN and CDR2 SYDVKM. CDR3 sequence: CASGSPGANVLSF. In nucleotides, the CDR3 is TGTGCCAGCGGTAGCCCTGGGGCCAACGTCCTGAGTTTC.

With respect to this clonotype: Being one base from a much bigger clone, this may be a read error. The chain recombines TRBV28 with TRBJ2-7; D ambiguous. Germline V lookup: CDR1 MDHEN, CDR2 SYDVKM. The CDR3 is 15 amino acids. In nucleotides, the CDR3 is TGTGCCGGCAGTTCCCCCGGACGTGAATCCTACGAGCAGTACTTC. It specifies CAGSSPGRESYEQYF.

On this clonotype: Relative to the germline gene, one junction end is altered; a read error may explain this. The J gene is TRBJ1-6, the V gene TRBV5-6, with D perhaps matching TRBD1 (6 bases). CDR1 is SGHDT and CDR2 is YYEEEE in the germline V gene. The CDR3 runs to 17 residues. DNA of the CDR3: TGTGCCAGCAGCTCCCTAACCGGGACATGGGTTGATTCACCCCTCTACTTT. Translating gives CASSSLTGTWVDSPLYF.

Notes on this clonotype: The CDR3 end shows no conserved phenylalanine or tryptophan, and so a read error is likely. The chain carries TRBV11-1 and TRBJ2-4, with 13 bases matching TRBD2. This CDR3 has 17 amino acids. Germline lookup yields CDR1 SGHAT and CDR2 FQDESV (reference sequence). Here the CDR3 reads CAISFPGTSGTKNIQYS. The CDR3 DNA sequence: TGTGCCATCAGCTTTCCTGGGACTAGCGGGACCAAGAACATTCAGTACTCC.

With regard to this clonotype: The conserved phenylalanine or tryptophan is not found at the CDR3 terminus, so this likely reflects a read error. The chain is built from TRBV29-1 and TRBJ2-2, with 7 bases identical to TRBD1. The CDR3 is 15 amino acids. Germline-derived CDR1 and CDR2 are SQVTM and ANQGSEA. The CDR3 region is CSVEDYRGRTGELFL. In nucleotides, the CDR3 is TGCAGCGTTGAAGACTACAGGGGAAGGACCGGAGAGCTGTTTCTT.

Remarks on this clonotype: Lacking the conserved final phenylalanine or tryptophan, this CDR3 likely reflects a read error. The rearrangement links TRBV12-3 or TRBV12-4 to TRBJ1-1; D gene unclear. The CDR3 totals 14 residues. Trimming shortened V by 1 base and J by 3 bases, and 9 bases separated the two germline ends. The CDR3 nucleotides are TGTGCCAGCAGTTTAGGGCTCATGTACACTGAAGCTTTCTAT. It specifies CASSLGLMYTEAFY.

By share, this clonotype counts as medium-sized. V is TRBV11-1 and J is TRBJ2-1; D may be TRBD1 or TRBD2 (5 bases each). From germline, CDR1 is SGHAT and CDR2 FQDESV (reference sequence). The length of the CDR3 is 16 residues. Trimming removed 2 bases at V and 0 bases at J, with 11 bases between. Written as DNA, the CDR3 is TGTGCCAGCAGCTTACGGGGCAGGGCCTCCTACAATGAGCAGTTCTTC. This encodes CASSLRGRASYNEQFF.

To note about this clonotype: One junction end does not reproduce the germline sequence, and a read error may be involved. This chain uses TRBV11-1 with TRBJ2-1; D is possibly TRBD2 (5 bases). The CDR3 consists of 14 residues. From germline, CDR1 is SGHAT and CDR2 FQDESV (reference sequence). The CDR3 spells CAISLGEGANEQFF. The DNA of the CDR3 is TGTGCCATCAGCTTGGGAGAGGGAGCCAATGAACAGTTCTTC.

Regarding this clonotype: Mismatch with germline at one junction end may stem from a read error. The chain couples TRBV7-8 to TRBJ1-1, with no clear D. Germline CDR1 and CDR2: SGHVS and FQNEAQ. The CDR3 loop spans 13 amino acids. CDR3 nucleotides: TGTACCAGCAGCTTAGTGGGCATAGTTGAAGCTTTCTTT. Its protein is CTSSLVGIVEAFF.

Concerning this clonotype itself: A read error is likely, as this CDR3 ends without the conserved phenylalanine or tryptophan. J is TRBJ2-1 and V is TRBV12-3 or TRBV12-4; the match to TRBD1 covers 8 bases. The CDR3 sequence is 15 residues long. CDR3: CASSPPGTGYIEQFI. The CDR3 coding sequence is TGTGCCAGCAGTCCCCCCGGGACAGGATACATTGAGCAGTTCATC.

A remark on this clonotype: Lacking the conserved final phenylalanine or tryptophan, this CDR3 likely reflects a read error. The J gene is TRBJ1-4, the V gene TRBV6-1; D is possibly TRBD1 (5 bases). The V end lost 4 bases, the J end lost 3 bases, and 27 bases lay between the germline ends. The CDR3 spans 20 residues. Germline V lookup: CDR1 MNHNS, CDR2 SASEGT. The CDR3: CASSAFLFGAAHTANEKLFI. CDR3 DNA sequence: TGTGCCAGCAGTGCGTTTCTTTTCGGGGCAGCACATACTGCTAATGAAAAACTGTTTATT.

There are a few counts of this clonotype. The J gene is TRBJ2-1, the V gene TRBV6-1, with 11 bases lining up with TRBD2. There are 15 residues in the CDR3. Germline V gene sequence: CDR1 MNHNS, CDR2 SASEGT. With 8 bases clipped from V and 13 bases from J, the junction kept 16 bases outside the gene matches. The CDR3 loop is CASGTGTSGQWEQFF. In nucleotides, the CDR3 is TGTGCCAGCGGTACCGGGACTAGCGGCCAATGGGAACAGTTCTTC.

Comments on this clonotype: The CDR3 does not close with the conserved phenylalanine or tryptophan, likely indicating a read error. This chain connects TRBV28 to TRBJ1-1; D gene unclear. The CDR3 runs 14 residues. Looked up from germline, CDR1 is MDHEN and CDR2 is SYDVKM. The V end lost 6 bases, the J end lost 1 base, and 12 bases lay between the germline ends. The CDR3 protein is CASSLEGWNTEAFY. Written as DNA, the CDR3 is TGTGCCAGCAGCCTGGAGGGATGGAACACTGAAGCTTTCTAT.

With respect to this clonotype: At one boundary the junction diverges from the germline segment, which might be a read error. This chain links TRBV20-1 with TRBJ2-1, with D possibly TRBD2 on 6 matching bases. The CDR3 spans 14 residues. Germline CDR1 and CDR2: DFQATT and SNEGSKA (reference sequence). CDR3 bases: TGTAGTGCCATGCGGGACCTAAGGGTTGGTGGGCAGTTCTTC. It is translated as CSAMRDLRVGGQFF.

V and J are TRBV6-2 or TRBV6-3 and TRBJ2-1; TRBD1 aligns across 9 bases. Germline V gene sequence: CDR1 MNHEY, CDR2 SVGEGT. This CDR3 is built from 16 residues. The trim removed 10 bases at V and 2 bases at J, leaving 12 bases unmatched. The CDR3 DNA reads as TGTGCCAACAGCCCCCCGGGACAGGGTACCTACAATGAGCAGTTCTTC. It is translated as CANSPPGQGTYNEQFF.

As to this clonotype: Since no conserved phenylalanine or tryptophan closes the CDR3, a read error is the likely cause. The V call is TRBV14, the J call TRBJ2-3; a possible D gene is TRBD1 (5 bases). This CDR3 is 13 amino acids long. V gave up 6 bases and J gave up 9 bases, with 16 bases separating them. The germline CDR1 and CDR2 sequences are SGHDN and FVKESK. The CDR3 region is CASRPTEQTTQYS. CDR3 in DNA: TGTGCCAGCAGGCCGACAGAACAGACAACGCAGTATTCT.

This clonotype was counted a few times. Possible read error: a much larger clone is one base away. The V gene is TRBV12-3 or TRBV12-4, the J gene TRBJ2-1; 7 bases are a match to TRBD2. The CDR3 has 12 amino acids. V dropped 6 bases and J dropped 11; count of bases not matched to a gene: 7. CDR3 sequence (DNA): TGTGCCAGCAGCAGAAGCGGGAATAAGCAGTTCTTC. This translates into CASSRSGNKQFF.

This clonotype qualifies as medium-sized (0.01 to 0.1%). The rearrangement links TRBV6-6 to TRBJ1-1; possible D gene TRBD1, 5 bases. Trimming removed 6 bases at V and 3 bases at J, with 8 bases between. The CDR3 has 12 amino acids. Germline lookup yields CDR1 MNHNY and CDR2 SVGAGI (reference sequence). CDR3 sequence: CASSQTDTEAFF. Here the CDR3 DNA reads TGTGCCAGCAGCCAGACAGACACTGAAGCTTTCTTT.

With regard to this clonotype: At one of its ends the junction is not consistent with the germline gene, which may arise from a read error. The V and J genes are TRBV6-1 and TRBJ2-3; possible D gene TRBD2, 6 bases. This CDR3 is 16 amino acids long. Germline V gene lookup returns CDR1 MNHNS and CDR2 SASEGT. The CDR3 loop reads CASSDRRGLRTDTQYF. CDR3 coding DNA: TGTGCCAGTAGTGATAGGCGGGGACTTCGCACAGATACGCAGTATTTT.